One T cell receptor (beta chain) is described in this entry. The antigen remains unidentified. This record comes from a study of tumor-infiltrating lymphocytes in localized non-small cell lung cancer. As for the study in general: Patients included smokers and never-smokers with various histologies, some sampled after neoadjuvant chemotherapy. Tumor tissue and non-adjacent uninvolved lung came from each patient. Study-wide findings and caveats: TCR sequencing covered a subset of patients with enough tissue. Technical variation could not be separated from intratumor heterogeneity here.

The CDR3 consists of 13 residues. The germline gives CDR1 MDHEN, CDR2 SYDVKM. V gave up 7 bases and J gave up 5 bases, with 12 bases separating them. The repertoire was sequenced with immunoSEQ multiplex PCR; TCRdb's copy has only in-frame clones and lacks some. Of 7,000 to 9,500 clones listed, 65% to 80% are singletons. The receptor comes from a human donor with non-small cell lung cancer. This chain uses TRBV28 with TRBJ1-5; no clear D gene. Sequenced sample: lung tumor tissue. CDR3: CASKVGVYQPQHF. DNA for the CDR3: TGTGCCAGCAAGGTTGGGGTCTATCAGCCCCAGCATTTT.